These 26 T cell receptor beta chains were all obtained from the same sample, sequenced in a study of PD-L1 blockade in urothelial cancer. Libraries were prepared by immunoSEQ multiplex PCR; TCRdb keeps only in-frame clonotypes and omits some of them. This sample has about 76,000 clones; roughly 90% occur once, and the top ten carry around 4.2%. Time point indicated: pretreatment peripheral blood. The material sequenced was PBMCs, taken around atezolizumab (anti-PD-L1) treatment. Receptors were obtained from a man between 65 and 85 years old with urothelial cancer.

This clone was found once. The J gene is TRBJ1-2, the V gene TRBV28; 7 positions match TRBD1. J was trimmed by 4 bases and V by 7 bases; bases with no gene match: 9. The CDR3 runs 14 residues. Germline-derived CDR1 and CDR2 are MDHEN and SYDVKM. As DNA, the CDR3 is TGTGCCAGCACCTCCCCGGGACAGATCTATGGCTACACCTTC. The encoded protein is CASTSPGQIYGYTF.

The chain joins TRBV6-1 to TRBJ2-3, with D tentatively TRBD1 (6 bases). The length of the CDR3 is 15 residues. Germline V gene sequence: CDR1 MNHNS, CDR2 SASEGT. Trimming removed 5 bases at V and 2 bases at J, with 14 bases between. Here the CDR3 DNA reads TGTGCCAGCAGTCAGGACAGCCACCCCACAGATACGCAGTATTTT. Translation gives CASSQDSHPTDTQYF.

This CDR3 is CASSPAGADTQYF. CDR3 nucleotides: TGTGCCAGCAGCCCAGCGGGGGCAGATACGCAGTATTTT. The chain recombines TRBV7-6 with TRBJ2-3; the match to TRBD2 covers 8 bases. Germline V gene sequence: CDR1 SGHVS, CDR2 FNYEAQ. The CDR3 spans 13 residues. V lost 5 bases, J lost 4 bases, and 2 bases stayed unmatched. Variable domain in full (rest from reference TRBV7-6 and TRBJ2-3): GAGVSQSPRYKVTKRGQDVALRCDPISGHVSLYWYRQALGQGPEFLTYFNYEAQQDKSGLPNDRFSAERPEGSISTLTIQRTEQRDSAMYRCASSPAGADTQYFGPGTRLTVL.

The genes are TRBV2 and TRBJ1-2, with D possibly being TRBD1 (5 bases). With 1 base removed from V and 1 base from J, the gap between germline ends came to 13 bases. This CDR3 is built from 16 residues. Per the germline V gene, CDR1 is SNHLY and CDR2 is FYNNEI. The DNA of the CDR3 is TGTGCCAGCAGTGAAGGAAGGGGCCTAAGTAACTATGGCTACACCTTC. Its protein is CASSEGRGLSNYGYTF. Full variable domain (remainder filled in from reference TRBV2 and TRBJ1-2): EPEVTQTPSHQVTQMGQEVILRCVPISNHLYFYWYRQILGQKVEFLVSFYNNEISEKSEIFDDQFSVERPDGSNFTLKIRSTKLEDSAMYFCASSEGRGLSNYGYTFGSGTRLTVV.

This clone was seen once. The sample carries other DNA sequences with the same CDR3. The chain couples TRBV7-9 to TRBJ2-5, with D perhaps TRBD2 (5 bases). Trimming shortened V by 0 bases and J by 4 bases, and 6 bases separated the two germline ends. CDR3 length: 13 residues. Germline values: CDR1 SEHNR, CDR2 FQNEAQ (reference sequence). CDR3 DNA sequence: TGTGCCAGCAGCTTAGCAGGAGGAGAGACCCAGTACTTC. Its translation is CASSLAGGETQYF.

The rearrangement links TRBV10-2 to TRBJ2-7, with D possibly being TRBD2 (5 bases). Germline lookup yields CDR1 WSHSY and CDR2 SAAADI. The germline V and J ends were trimmed by 7 bases and 7 bases, with 14 bases remaining between them. This CDR3 contains 12 residues. In DNA form, the CDR3 reads TGCGCCAGCACCCTCCCCCCGGGGGAGCAGTACTTC. Amino acids: CASTLPPGEQYF.

This chain joins TRBV25-1 and TRBJ1-1; D not resolved. Trimming took off 3 bases at V and 2 bases at J, with 13 bases between the two ends. The germline gives CDR1 MGHDK, CDR2 SYGVNS. The CDR3 is 15 amino acids. This CDR3 reads CASSDGGRPNTEAFF. The CDR3 DNA sequence: TGTGCCAGCAGTGATGGAGGACGGCCCAACACTGAAGCTTTCTTT. Full variable domain (remainder filled in from reference TRBV25-1 and TRBJ1-1): EADIYQTPRYLVIGTGKKITLECSQTMGHDKMYWYQQDPGMELHLIHYSYGVNSTEKGDLSSESTVSRIRTEHFPLTLESARPSHTSQYLCASSDGGRPNTEAFFGQGTRLTVV.

The chain is built from TRBV7-3 and TRBJ2-2; TRBD2 matches 7 bases. The CDR3 loop spans 17 amino acids. Germline loops: CDR1 SGHTA, CDR2 FQGTGA. V gave up 1 base and J gave up 4 bases; unmatched junction bases: 9. The CDR3 DNA is TGTGCCAGCAGCTTAAAGTGGCGGGAGCAGGGCACCGGGGAGCTGTTTTTT. Translation: CASSLKWREQGTGELFF.

CDR3: CASSPLPGTRKGTDTQYF. The CDR3 DNA reads as TGTGCCAGCAGTCCTCTTCCCGGGACAAGGAAGGGCACAGATACGCAGTATTTT. The chain combines TRBV25-1 with TRBJ2-3, with D tentatively TRBD1 (6 bases). Germline CDR1 is MGHDK and CDR2 is SYGVNS. The V end was cut by 5 bases, the J end by 1 base, with 22 bases between. CDR3 length: 18 amino acids. Combining the CDR3 with reference TRBV25-1 and TRBJ2-3 gives the whole variable domain EADIYQTPRYLVIGTGKKITLECSQTMGHDKMYWYQQDPGMELHLIHYSYGVNSTEKGDLSSESTVSRIRTEHFPLTLESARPSHTSQYLCASSPLPGTRKGTDTQYFGPGTRLTVL.

V gene TRBV6-5 combines with J gene TRBJ2-2, with 9 bases identical to TRBD2. V dropped 5 bases and J dropped 1; count of bases not matched to a gene: 2. From germline, CDR1 is MNHEY and CDR2 SVGAGI. The CDR3 has 15 amino acids. CDR3 nucleotides: TGTGCCAGCAGTCGACTAGCGGTGAACACCGGGGAGCTGTTTTTT. As protein: CASSRLAVNTGELFF.

This clone has a handful of counts. The chain couples TRBV7-8 to TRBJ2-2, with a tentative D call TRBD1 (6 bases). Germline CDR1 SGHVS, CDR2 FQNEAQ. This CDR3 spans 16 amino acids. V lost 0 bases and J 2 bases, leaving 10 bases between the germline ends. The CDR3 loop reads CASSLAVGANTGELFF. The CDR3 bases are TGTGCCAGCAGCTTAGCTGTGGGGGCTAACACCGGGGAGCTGTTTTTT.

This clone is a singleton in its sample. The gene calls are TRBV2 and TRBJ2-2, with D tentatively TRBD1 (6 bases). The CDR3 is made up of 14 amino acids. Germline CDR1 reads SNHLY; CDR2 reads FYNNEI. Trimming removed 5 bases at V and 6 bases at J, with 13 bases between. The CDR3 loop reads CASSSQGHPGELFF. The CDR3 DNA is TGTGCCAGCAGTTCCCAGGGGCACCCCGGGGAGCTGTTTTTT. The variable domain in full, with the rest retrieved from reference TRBV2 and TRBJ2-2, is EPEVTQTPSHQVTQMGQEVILRCVPISNHLYFYWYRQILGQKVEFLVSFYNNEISEKSEIFDDQFSVERPDGSNFTLKIRSTKLEDSAMYFCASSSQGHPGELFFGEGSRLTVL.

The gene calls are TRBV9 and TRBJ2-2, with 9 bases fitting TRBD2. The germline gives CDR1 SGDLS, CDR2 YYNGEE. The CDR3 loop spans 17 amino acids. V lost 3 bases, J lost 4 bases, and 10 bases stayed unmatched. The CDR3 coding sequence is TGTGCCAGCAGCGACCATATGGCTAGCGGGACCACCGGGGAGCTGTTTTTT. It specifies CASSDHMASGTTGELFF.

V is TRBV6-5 and J is TRBJ2-7; D is ambiguous. The CDR3 spans 13 residues. Between the trimmed V and J ends, which lost 6 bases and 3 bases, there was a span of 12 bases. Germline assignment: CDR1 MNHEY and CDR2 SVGAGI. The CDR3 nucleotides read TGTGCCAGCAGCGTTGAGAGTAGCTACGAGCAGTACTTC. Its protein is CASSVESSYEQYF.

V and J are TRBV7-3 and TRBJ2-2; 13 bases align to TRBD2. Trimming took 5 bases from V and 8 from J; bases not matched to a gene: 8. The CDR3 is made up of 16 amino acids. Germline values: CDR1 SGHTA, CDR2 FQGTGA. The CDR3 is CASSLGLAGVLGELFF. In nucleotides, the CDR3 is TGTGCCAGCAGCCTTGGACTAGCGGGAGTCTTGGGGGAGCTGTTTTTT.

The table lists this clone with a few counts. The rearrangement uses TRBV18 and TRBJ2-7; TRBD1 agrees at 9 bases. Germline V gene data show CDR1 as KGHSH and CDR2 as LQKENI. V lost 3 bases to trimming and J lost 5 bases; unmatched junction nucleotides: 5. The CDR3 has 14 residues. CDR3 protein: CASSPPDRGNEQYF. The CDR3 DNA reads as TGTGCCAGCTCACCTCCGGACAGGGGCAACGAGCAGTACTTC. The entire variable domain, with the rest obtained from reference TRBV18 and TRBJ2-7, is as follows: NAGVMQNPRHLVRRRGQEARLRCSPMKGHSHVYWYRQLPEEGLKFMVYLQKENIIDESGMPKERFSAEFPKEGPSILRIQQVVRGDSAAYFCASSPPDRGNEQYFGPGTRLTVT.

V and J are TRBV18 and TRBJ1-5; perhaps TRBD1 as D (5 bases). V lost 2 bases, J lost 0 bases, and 8 bases lay in between. Germline assignment: CDR1 KGHSH and CDR2 LQKENI. This CDR3 comprises 15 residues. The CDR3 nucleotides read TGTGCCAGCTCACCATCAGGGAATAGCAATCAGCCCCAGCATTTT. Encoded protein: CASSPSGNSNQPQHF.

This chain joins TRBV6-6 and TRBJ2-2; D is unclear. CDR3 size: 12 residues. Germline CDR1 MNHNY, CDR2 SVGAGI (reference sequence). Trimming took 7 bases from V and 5 from J, leaving 8 bases between them. The CDR3 sequence is CASTDKTGELFF. The CDR3 bases are TGTGCCAGCACCGACAAAACCGGGGAGCTGTTTTTT.

This chain joins TRBV6-1 and TRBJ2-7; 10 nucleotides line up with TRBD2. This CDR3 comprises 15 residues. V lost 0 bases to trimming and J lost 13 bases; unmatched junction nucleotides: 12. CDR1 and CDR2 (germline): MNHNS, SASEGT. This chain's CDR3 is CASSEATPPGLARYF. The CDR3 DNA follows: TGTGCCAGCAGTGAAGCGACTCCTCCGGGACTAGCGAGATACTTC.

This chain joins TRBV4-2 and TRBJ2-7; TRBD1 might be the D (6 bases). CDR1 and CDR2 from the germline V gene are LGHNA and YNFKEQ. The CDR3 has 13 residues. V was pared by 1 base and J by 6 bases, with 10 bases between. The CDR3 DNA reads as TGTGCCAGCAGCCAAGGGCAGGGGTTCGAGCAGTACTTC. Translation gives CASSQGQGFEQYF.

This chain links TRBV5-4 with TRBJ2-3; TRBD2 aligns across 10 bases. Germline CDR1 reads SGHNT; CDR2 reads YYREEE (reference sequence). The CDR3 length is 15 residues. V shed 4 bases and J 0 bases; nucleotides not matched to a gene: 2. The CDR3 DNA reads as TGTGCCAGCAGCCAGACTAGCGGGAGCACAGATACGCAGTATTTT. As protein: CASSQTSGSTDTQYF.

The chain couples TRBV18 to TRBJ2-2, with D possibly being TRBD2 (5 bases). There are 16 residues in the CDR3. Trimming took off 3 bases at V and 7 bases at J, with 18 bases between the two ends. In germline, CDR1 is KGHSH, CDR2 LQKENI. The DNA for the CDR3 is TGTGCCAGCTCACCCTCCCCGGCGGGTTCGAGCGGGGAGCTGTTTTTT. Its translation: CASSPSPAGSSGELFF.

The rearrangement joins TRBV5-4 to TRBJ2-1; possible D gene TRBD2, 5 bases. Germline V CDR1 and CDR2: SGHNT, YYREEE (reference sequence). The CDR3 sequence is 14 residues long. The V and J ends lost 4 bases and 2 bases respectively, with 10 bases between them. CDR3 in DNA: TGTGCCAGCAGCGGCGGGCCGGCCTACAATGAGCAGTTCTTC. This sequence encodes CASSGGPAYNEQFF. The variable domain in full, with the rest retrieved from reference TRBV5-4 and TRBJ2-1, is ETGVTQSPTHLIKTRGQQVTLRCSSQSGHNTVSWYQQALGQGPQFIFQYYREEENGRGNFPPRFSGLQFPNYSSELNVNALELDDSALYLCASSGGPAYNEQFFGPGTRLTVL.

The rearrangement links TRBV6-5 to TRBJ2-7; TRBD1 matches 11 bases. CDR1 is MNHEY and CDR2 is SVGAGI in the germline V gene. This CDR3 comprises 16 residues. With V trimmed by 0 bases and J by 5 bases, 6 bases remained unmatched. CDR3 DNA sequence: TGTGCCAGCAGTTACTCCCGGACAGGGGGCAGCCACGAGCAGTACTTC. Translation: CASSYSRTGGSHEQYF.

This chain connects TRBV5-1 to TRBJ1-2, with unresolved D. The V end lost 2 bases, the J end lost 3 bases, and 11 bases lay between the germline ends. This CDR3 contains 14 residues. CDR1 is SGHRS, CDR2 YFSETQ, per germline. CDR3 sequence reads: CASSLGRADYGYTF. In nucleotides, the CDR3 is TGCGCCAGCAGCTTAGGCCGAGCGGACTATGGCTACACCTTC.

The chain uses TRBV6-5 and TRBJ2-1; 7 positions agree with TRBD2. V dropped 6 bases and J dropped 9; count of bases not matched to a gene: 8. Per the germline V gene, CDR1 is MNHEY and CDR2 is SVGAGI. The CDR3 runs to 13 residues. CDR3 coding DNA: TGTGCCAGCAGCCCGACTTGGGAGGGTGAGCAGTTCTTC. As protein: CASSPTWEGEQFF.